The T cell receptor beta chain described here comes from a study of Graves' ophthalmopathy and Graves' hyperthyroidism (dated by TCRdb to 2017 to 2018). In the study overall: Peripheral blood was collected at initial diagnosis, prior to any treatment. TCR beta repertoire signatures were used to distinguish Graves' ophthalmopathy from Graves' hyperthyroidism and to predict progression to ophthalmopathy. In total, some 140 blood samples were TCR-sequenced: approximately 42 ophthalmopathy, around 75 hyperthyroidism and about 17 hyperthyroidism-to-ophthalmopathy patients. To explore V-J signatures distinguishing ophthalmopathy from hyperthyroidism, a discovery set of approximately 100 patients (about 43 ophthalmopathy, roughly 55 stable hyperthyroidism) was enrolled. An independent validation cohort was composed of around 19 hyperthyroidism patients and approximately 15 patients who later progressed from hyperthyroidism to ophthalmopathy. In more than five hyperthyroidism patients, T-cell repertoires of thyroid tissue and blood were compared. Following sampling, methimazole starting at 30 mg daily was administered to hyperthyroidism patients, and high-dose intravenous methylprednisolone was administered to ophthalmopathy patients. The 95 to 100 discovery patients were randomly divided into training and test sets at a 7:3 ratio.

TCR beta CDR3 regions were amplified from RNA transcripts for repertoire sequencing. A first-round RT-PCR used HTBI primers with the Qiagen OneStep RT-PCR kit, followed by a second-round multiplex PCR, size selection and purification. Libraries were sequenced on an Illumina HiSeq2000 using paired-end 100 bp reads. The original methods were these. Reads were processed with SOAPnuke, discarding reads with adapters, uncalled bases, mean Phred below 15, or no exact constant-primer or identifier match. COPE v1.2.5 was used to merge the high-quality paired reads. Each unique nucleotide sequence was treated as a clonotype, and MiTCR v1.1 was used to align the clonotypes to the IMGT TRB V, D and J references. The analysis was limited to V-J combinations with a frequency above 0.0001, which together covered just over 98% of the repertoires. For each V-J combination, a TCR clonal expansion and chaos score was defined as the ratio of F50 clonal expansion to chaos observed in the TCRdist matrix. Features were reduced by Welch's t-statistics and random forest to approximately 13 V-J combinations, which fed a naive Bayes classifier. The Morisita-Horn index was used to measure how similar the thyroid and blood repertoires were. Using fastp at Q25 and MiXCR, TCRdb reprocessed the public reads and kept productive beta chains. One record per CDR3 amino acid sequence lists the most common genes and DNA. TCRdb's processing, not the study's, gives the V and J calls here. This sample gives 350,000 to 400,000 distinct CDR3 sequences in total; around 18% of them show up just once. Around 1.6% of the sample belongs to the ten largest clones.

Remarks on this clonotype: It has no known antigen specificity. Base qualities were left out, and no much larger clone turns up one base away.

The ophthalmopathy patients had moderately to severely active disease, with a Clinical Activity Score of 3 or higher, a NOSPECS grade of 4 or higher, and a disease duration of less than 3 months. Anyone with other autoimmune diseases, uncontrolled infections, pregnancy or lactation was excluded from the study. Clinical symptoms, serum thyroxine, TRAb, thyroid ultrasound and orbital computed tomography formed the basis of the diagnosis. Using Ficoll-Paque density gradient centrifugation, PBMCs were isolated from approximately 11 ml of fresh peripheral blood. Total RNA was extracted with Trizol reagent and quality-checked on an Agilent 2100 Bioanalyzer. The junction shows trimming of 8 bases on V and 1 base on J, and the gene matches do not reach 11 bases of it. CDR1 is given as KGHSH and CDR2 as LQKENI, both from the germline V gene. The CDR3 goes from the cysteine to the phenylalanine over 17 residues. Just CDR3 DNA is preserved here, 51 bases in frame from base 1.

General findings and caveats noted by the study authors: Sample size was not statistically predetermined, and group allocation was not concealed from the investigators. Most expanded thyroid clonotypes with a frequency above 0.001 also appeared in blood, which suggests that blood repertoires may reflect the immune response in the thyroid. In validation, the model predicted ophthalmopathy progression with more than 70% sensitivity and roughly 72% specificity; around twelve predicted patients were CT-confirmed with GO in a median of approximately six months. In cross-validation, the 13-signature model distinguished ophthalmopathy from stable hyperthyroidism with approximately 90% sensitivity and around 81% specificity, and in the test set the corresponding values were approximately 79% and 70%.

The chain is assembled from TRBV18 and TRBJ2-6, with 7 junctional bases fitting TRBD1. The receptor was derived from a woman in her late teens or twenties with Graves' ophthalmopathy. Donor details come from another sample of the same person, matched by shared clones. What was sequenced was peripheral blood. The CDR3 has the sequence CASAYNRGSSGANVLTF. The sequenced DNA is TGTGCCAGCGCATACAACAGGGGCAGTTCTGGGGCCAACGTCCTGACTTTC.